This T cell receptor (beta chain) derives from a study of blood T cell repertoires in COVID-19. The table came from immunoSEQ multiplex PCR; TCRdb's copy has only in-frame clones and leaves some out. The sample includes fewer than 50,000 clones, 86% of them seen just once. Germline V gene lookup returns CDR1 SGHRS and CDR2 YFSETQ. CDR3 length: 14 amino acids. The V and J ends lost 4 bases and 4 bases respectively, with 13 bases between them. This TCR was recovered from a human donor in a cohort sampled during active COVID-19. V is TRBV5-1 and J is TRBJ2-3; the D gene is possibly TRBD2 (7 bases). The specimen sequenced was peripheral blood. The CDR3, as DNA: TGCGCCAGCAGCATCGCGGGGGCCCCAGATACGCAGTATTTT. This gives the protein CASSIAGAPDTQYF.